The 13 T cell receptor beta chains presented below share a single source sample, sequenced in a study of T cell changes during pregnancy in multiple sclerosis. Method: immunoSEQ multiplex PCR; TCRdb's copy keeps in-frame clones and lacks some. Counted here are under 60,000 clones, roughly 95% occurring once; the ten biggest clones make up around 0.3%. The material sequenced was CD4+ T cells from peripheral blood mononuclear cells, taken in the third trimester of pregnancy. The receptor set was obtained from a female donor with multiple sclerosis, enrolled in a pregnancy study.

This clone was recorded only once. The chain has TRBV5-1 and TRBJ1-2; 8 bases map to TRBD1. The V gene's germline CDR1 is SGHRS and CDR2 YFSETQ. Losses at the gene ends were 0 bases for V and 4 bases for J; bases not matched to a gene: 11. The CDR3 covers 17 residues. The CDR3 reads CASSLAGRDRRGYGYTF. CDR3 coding DNA: TGCGCCAGCAGCTTGGCCGGACGGGACAGGCGTGGCTATGGCTACACCTTC.

V usage is TRBV10-2 and J usage is TRBJ1-2; D may be TRBD1 (6 bases). Trimming left V 6 bases short and J 6 bases short, with 17 bases between. The CDR3 loop spans 14 amino acids. CDR1 and CDR2 (germline): WSHSY, SAAADI. CDR3 DNA sequence: TGCGCCAGCAGGGAAATACAGGGATTTCATGGCTACACCTTC. Translation gives CASREIQGFHGYTF.

This chain connects TRBV27 to TRBJ2-7; 11 bases line up with TRBD2. The CDR3 consists of 14 residues. CDR1 is MNHEY and CDR2 is SMNVEV in the germline V gene (reference sequence). J gave up 0 bases and V 6 bases, and 1 base lay outside the gene matches. The CDR3 region is CASRLAGGSYEQYF. CDR3 coding DNA: TGTGCCAGCAGGCTAGCGGGAGGCTCCTACGAGCAGTACTTC.

The J gene is TRBJ2-7, the V gene TRBV18, with TRBD1 as a possible D gene (6 bases). The V end lost 6 bases, the J end lost 7 bases, and 13 bases lay between the germline ends. The germline gives CDR1 KGHSH, CDR2 LQKENI. This CDR3 region has 12 residues. This CDR3 reads CASSPTGYEQYF. The CDR3 bases are TGTGCCAGCTCCCCGACAGGTTATGAGCAGTACTTC.

The chain uses TRBV19 and TRBJ1-5; weak D call: TRBD1 (6 bases). The CDR3 runs 17 residues. The germline gives CDR1 LNHDA, CDR2 SQIVND (reference sequence). V lost 7 bases and J 2 bases, leaving 21 bases between the germline ends. The CDR3, as DNA: TGTGCCAGTACCAATAGGGGGGGGGTTGGCGGCAATCAGCCCCAGCATTTT. This codes for CASTNRGGVGGNQPQHF.

The chain is built from TRBV2 and TRBJ1-2; no firm D call. From germline, CDR1 is SNHLY and CDR2 FYNNEI. CDR3 length equals 12 residues. V was pared by 7 bases and J by 0 bases, with 6 bases between. The CDR3 nucleotides read TGTGCCAGCACCGGTCCTAACTATGGCTACACCTTC. It codes for CASTGPNYGYTF.

The chain combines TRBV5-1 with TRBJ1-1; the match to TRBD1 covers 7 bases. Germline CDR1 is SGHRS and CDR2 is YFSETQ. Germline trimming cut 4 bases from V and 0 bases from J; bases unmatched to any gene: 9. This CDR3 has 16 amino acids. The CDR3 sequence: CASSPGQNFMNTEAFF. Written as DNA, the CDR3 is TGCGCCAGCAGCCCGGGACAGAACTTCATGAACACTGAAGCTTTCTTT.

The chain recombines TRBV5-5 with TRBJ2-7; tentative D call: TRBD2 (6 bases). The CDR3 runs to 18 residues. The germline V gene encodes CDR1 SGHKS and CDR2 YYEKEE (reference sequence). The V end was cut by 3 bases, the J end by 2 bases, with 24 bases between. The CDR3 DNA reads TGTGCCAGCAGCTCGGGCCTGTCAAAGACTAGTTCCCCCTACGAGCAGTACTTC. Encoded protein: CASSSGLSKTSSPYEQYF. Combining the CDR3 with reference TRBV5-5 and TRBJ2-7 gives the whole variable domain DAGVTQSPTHLIKTRGQQVTLRCSPISGHKSVSWYQQVLGQGPQFIFQYYEKEERGRGNFPDRFSARQFPNYSSELNVNALLLGDSALYLCASSSGLSKTSSPYEQYFGPGTRLTVT.

The chain carries TRBV9 and TRBJ2-5, with 14 bases identical to TRBD2. Trimming at V came to 4 bases and at J to 5 bases, leaving 10 bases not matched to a gene. The CDR3 runs 17 residues. CDR1 is SGDLS, CDR2 YYNGEE, per germline. CDR3 loop: CASSTGTSGRFGETQYF. The CDR3 DNA is TGTGCCAGCAGCACCGGGACTAGCGGGAGATTCGGGGAGACCCAGTACTTC. Complete variable domain (other parts from reference TRBV9 and TRBJ2-5): DSGVTQTPKHLITATGQRVTLRCSPRSGDLSVYWYQQSLDQGLQFLIQYYNGEERAKGNILERFSAQQFPDLHSELNLSSLELGDSALYFCASSTGTSGRFGETQYFGPGTRLLVL.

The V and J genes are TRBV7-9 and TRBJ1-4; 8 bases agree with TRBD1. Germline V gene sequence: CDR1 SEHNR, CDR2 FQNEAQ (reference sequence). The length of the CDR3 is 15 residues. Germline trimming cut 2 bases from V and 7 bases from J; bases unmatched to any gene: 6. The CDR3 DNA is TGTGCCAGCAGCTTAAACACAGGGGGAGGTGAAAAACTGTTTTTT. Its translation: CASSLNTGGGEKLFF.

Here the CDR3 reads CATSRAGEGTGELFF. As DNA, the CDR3 is TGTGCCACCTCGAGAGCGGGAGAGGGCACCGGGGAGCTGTTTTTT. The rearrangement uses TRBV15 and TRBJ2-2; TRBD2 matches 8 bases. CDR1 and CDR2 (germline): LNHNV, YYDKDF (reference sequence). V gave up 8 bases and J gave up 4 bases; unmatched junction bases: 9. This CDR3 comprises 15 residues.

This chain uses TRBV9 with TRBJ1-6; D perhaps matches TRBD1 (6 bases). This CDR3 contains 15 residues. CDR1 and CDR2 (germline): SGDLS, YYNGEE. The V and J ends lost 3 bases and 10 bases respectively, with 17 bases between them. CDR3 sequence reads: CASSANTGTESPLHF. The CDR3, as DNA: TGTGCCAGCAGCGCCAATACAGGGACGGAGTCACCCCTCCACTTT.

The chain is built from TRBV19 and TRBJ1-6, with 9 bases aligning to TRBD1. Per the germline V gene, CDR1 is LNHDA and CDR2 is SQIVND (reference sequence). The V gene end was trimmed by 1 base and the J gene end by 10 bases; junction bases not matched to a gene: 5. The CDR3 spans 15 residues. CDR3 in amino acids: CASSIGDRANSPLHF. In nucleotides, the CDR3 is TGTGCCAGTAGTATAGGGGACAGGGCGAACTCACCCCTCCACTTT.